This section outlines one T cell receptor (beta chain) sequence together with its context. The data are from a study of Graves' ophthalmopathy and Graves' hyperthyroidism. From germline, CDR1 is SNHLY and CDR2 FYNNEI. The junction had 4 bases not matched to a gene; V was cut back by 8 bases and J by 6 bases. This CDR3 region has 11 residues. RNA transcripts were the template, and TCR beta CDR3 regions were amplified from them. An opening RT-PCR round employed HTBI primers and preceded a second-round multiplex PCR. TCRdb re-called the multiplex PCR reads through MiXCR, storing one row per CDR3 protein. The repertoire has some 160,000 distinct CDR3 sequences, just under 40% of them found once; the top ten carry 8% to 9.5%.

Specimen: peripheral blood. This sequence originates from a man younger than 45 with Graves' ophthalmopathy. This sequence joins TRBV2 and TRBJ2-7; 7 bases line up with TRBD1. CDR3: CASGTVPEQYF. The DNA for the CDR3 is TGTGCCAGCGGGACAGTGCCCGAGCAGTACTTC.